This is a list of T cell receptor beta chains from one sample in a study of metastatic and nonmetastatic thyroid tumors. TCRdb re-analyzed the PCR reads using MiXCR. The table includes approximately 40,000 clones, 28% detected once. Source material: blood. These receptors originate from a male donor with papillary thyroid cancer or a benign thyroid nodule (not recorded which). Some clones in this sample may be carry-over from other donors' samples. Each CDR3 is given with its conserved first and last residue. The order of the fields is V gene, J gene, CDR3 protein.

TRBV5-1	TRBJ1-1	CASSSVGVMNTEAFF
TRBV4-1	TRBJ2-1	CASSQDRDTEQFF
TRBV5-1	TRBJ2-5	CASILGTRKSQETQYF
TRBV5-6	TRBJ1-2	CASSLAGGTTGYTF
TRBV6-1	TRBJ2-7	CASRDRSSYEQYF
TRBV19	TRBJ2-5	CASSTRDGLETQYF
TRBV20-1	TRBJ2-7	CSATPVAGGYEQYF
TRBV28	TRBJ1-3	CASSLQGEKGNTIYF
TRBV7-6	TRBJ2-2	CASSSWPNHTCELFF
TRBV5-8	TRBJ2-2	CASSLDGDAGELFF
TRBV9	TRBJ1-5	CASSVDRGRNQPQHF
TRBV30	TRBJ2-3	CAWSGGGYTQYF
TRBV20-1	TRBJ2-3	CSAQSRDLNPDTQYF
TRBV11-1	TRBJ2-7	CASSFGGKAGQYEHDF
TRBV10-1	TRBJ2-3	CAREGQPHTDTQYF
TRBV6-1	TRBJ2-1	CASSGQGGGLKQFF
TRBV6-1	TRBJ1-5	CASSQGQGLVSNQPQHF
TRBV9	TRBJ2-7	CANSTGTGTYEQYF
TRBV4-2	TRBJ1-5	CASSQVGGSGNQPQHF
TRBV28	TRBJ2-7	CASSLRYKDQGAYEQYF
TRBV7-3	TRBJ1-1	CASSDDRGVAFF
TRBV28	TRBJ2-1	CASIPWSYNEQFF
TRBV28	TRBJ2-7	CASRSGNYEQYF
TRBV9	TRBJ1-2	CASSTHGSTQGYTF
TRBV28	TRBJ1-1	CASSLYGTEAFF
TRBV7-2	TRBJ2-1	CASSLAGLDGAEQFF
TRBV2	TRBJ2-7	CASSLLRDEQYF
TRBV5-1	TRBJ1-3	CASTDGQGMNTIYF
TRBV6-1	TRBJ2-2	CASSKGETGELFF
TRBV28	TRBJ1-5	CASSPPHLKRVQPQHF
TRBV13	TRBJ1-1	CASSPGWAGAMNTEAFF
TRBV20-1	TRBJ1-5	CSARDPGISNQPQHF
TRBV11-2	TRBJ1-3	CASSLDSSGQGFGNTIYF
TRBV7-9	TRBJ1-4	CASSLGGTNEKLFF
TRBV19	TRBJ2-7	CASSQPYGGTGRYF
TRBV6-4	TRBJ2-1	CASSDSLAGGNEQFF
TRBV11-3	TRBJ1-2	CASDGQGGYGYTF
TRBV7-2	TRBJ2-7	CASNPGHGSYEQYF
TRBV7-9	TRBJ2-5	CASSFATGSGTQYF
TRBV4-1	TRBJ2-7	CASSQEETALYEQYF
TRBV29-1	TRBJ2-5	CSVVLQRGVPGTQYF
TRBV20-1	TRBJ1-1	CSARYTKVPEAFF
TRBV6-1	TRBJ1-1	CASSEARGRLSTEALF
TRBV6-5	TRBJ2-1	CASSYSGVSGNNEQFF
TRBV12-3/TRBV12-4	TRBJ1-1	CASIHMGSEAFF
TRBV28	TRBJ2-3	CASSRAGGNTDTQYF
TRBV20-1	TRBJ2-7	CSARDSAEGGEQYF
TRBV30	TRBJ1-1	CAWSRGLNEAFF
TRBV28	TRBJ1-2	CASMAGVAGDYYGDTF
TRBV9	TRBJ1-6	CASSGGQGSSYNSPLHF
TRBV6-1	TRBJ2-7	CASPPGIAGQDFEQYF
TRBV6-1	TRBJ1-5	CASSEGTPYRPQHF
TRBV16	TRBJ2-7	CASSQTLTGRISYEQYF